Listed here are 15 T cell receptor beta chains from one sample, sequenced in a study of CD8 T cells in ankylosing spondylitis. TCRdb analysed the 5' RACE reads with MiXCR anew, one entry per CDR3 protein. The table includes 150,000 or so distinct CDR3 sequences, 15% to 20% detected once. Sequenced sample: blood, either unsorted or a sorted T cell fraction (not recorded which). These receptors originate from a male donor with ankylosing spondylitis or in good health (not recorded which).

The table lists this clonotype with a few counts. J is TRBJ1-3 and V is TRBV29-1; D call uncertain. The germline V gene has CDR1 SQVTM and CDR2 ANQGSEA. The CDR3 is made up of 16 amino acids. V was trimmed by 0 bases and J by 0 bases, leaving 12 bases between them. The CDR3 DNA follows: TGCAGCGTTGAAGATGGGCAGGCCAACTCTGGAAACACCATATATTTT. Translation gives CSVEDGQANSGNTIYF. The full variable domain, its missing parts supplied by reference TRBV29-1 and TRBJ1-3, is SAVISQKPSRDICQRGTSLTIQCQVDSQVTMMFWYRQQPGQSLTLIATANQGSEATYESGFVIDKFPISRPNLTFSTLTVSNMSPEDSSIYLCSVEDGQANSGNTIYFGEGSWLTVV.

The table lists this clonotype with a few counts. The chain is built from TRBV24-1 and TRBJ1-1, with D possibly being TRBD1 (5 bases). The CDR3 length is 14 residues. Germline V gene sequence: CDR1 KGHDR, CDR2 SFDVKD. V lost 4 bases, J lost 10 bases, and 18 bases lay in between. CDR3 in amino acids: CATSDLTAGGGAFF. The CDR3 nucleotides read TGTGCCACCAGTGACCTCACAGCGGGCGGGGGAGCTTTCTTT.

This clonotype was seen at least ten times. The chain has TRBV28 and TRBJ1-2, with D perhaps matching TRBD1 (5 bases). CDR1 is MDHEN and CDR2 is SYDVKM in the germline V gene. The V end lost 7 bases, the J end lost 8 bases, and 29 bases lay between the germline ends. The CDR3 covers 17 residues. DNA of the CDR3: TGTGCCAGCACCTCCCTTCACGCCGGGACTTCAATCAACGGCTACACCTTC. Protein: CASTSLHAGTSINGYTF.

The V and J genes are TRBV21-1 and TRBJ2-5; the listed D gene, TRBD1, was not tested against the DNA. TRBV21-1 is classified as a pseudogene. The CDR3 is 18 residues long. For the CDR3, the DNA is TGTGCCAGCAGCGGGCGACCGGCGGACAGGGACGAGCAAGAGACCCAGTACTTC. Protein: CASSGRPADRDEQETQYF.

This clonotype was observed at least ten times. The chain is built from TRBV29-1 and TRBJ2-1; TRBD2 matches at 11 bases. The J segment lost 7 bases and the V segment lost 7 bases, leaving 9 bases of the junction unmatched. The CDR3 covers 14 residues. Germline CDR1 reads SQVTM; CDR2 reads ANQGSEA. The CDR3 here is CSGRTSGSSNEQFF. DNA for the CDR3: TGCAGCGGTCGGACTAGCGGGTCTTCAAATGAGCAGTTCTTC.

This clonotype was found many times. The gene calls are TRBV24-1 and TRBJ2-1; 7 bases fit TRBD1. The CDR3 length is 15 residues. The trim removed 2 bases at V and 6 bases at J, leaving 6 bases unmatched. Germline-derived CDR1 and CDR2 are KGHDR and SFDVKD. The CDR3 DNA is TGTGCCACCAGTGATTCACAGGGGACGATCAATGAGCAGTTCTTC. Its translation: CATSDSQGTINEQFF.

This clonotype was counted a few times. The chain employs TRBV5-1 and TRBJ2-3; D gene ambiguous. The CDR3 contains 15 residues. Germline loops: CDR1 SGHRS, CDR2 YFSETQ. V shed 4 bases and J shed 0 bases, with 12 bases lying between them. The CDR3 DNA follows: TGCGCCAGCAGCGTCCGGTTCGCTAGCACAGATACGCAGTATTTT. Translating gives CASSVRFASTDTQYF.

The V call is TRBV23-1, the J call TRBJ2-3; 10 bases agree with TRBD2. TRBV23-1 falls under the ORF class, with uncertain function. V shed 6 bases and J 2 bases; nucleotides not matched to a gene: 20. The CDR3 loop spans 20 amino acids. The CDR3 sequence: CASRNTFPSGRAGDTDTQYF. Here the CDR3 DNA reads TGCGCCAGCAGAAATACCTTTCCCAGCGGGAGGGCCGGTGACACAGATACGCAGTATTTT.

This clonotype was counted at least ten times. CDR3 residues: CSARDPVLSRTEAFF. Written as DNA, the CDR3 is TGCAGTGCTAGAGATCCAGTACTAAGTCGGACTGAAGCTTTCTTT. The genes are TRBV20-1 and TRBJ1-1, with D hard to call. The germline V and J ends were trimmed by 0 bases and 5 bases, with 16 bases remaining between them. Per germline, CDR1 DFQATT and CDR2 SNEGSKA (reference sequence). The CDR3 spans 15 residues.

J is TRBJ1-5 and V is TRBV20-1; no reliable D call. CDR3 size: 13 residues. The germline V gene has CDR1 DFQATT and CDR2 SNEGSKA (reference sequence). Trimming took 5 bases from V and 5 from J, leaving 13 bases between them. CDR3 nucleotides: TGCAGTGCTGTATCGGGGTTACATCAGCCCCAGCATTTT. As protein: CSAVSGLHQPQHF.

V is TRBV11-1 and J is TRBJ2-1; 7 nucleotides align to TRBD2. The CDR3 is made up of 18 amino acids. The ends lost 5 bases at V and 1 base at J; junction bases unmatched: 14. Germline CDR1 reads SGHAT; CDR2 reads FQDESV (reference sequence). CDR3 protein: CASSPTRVAGVSYNEQFF. CDR3 nucleotides: TGTGCCAGCAGCCCTACTAGAGTTGCGGGAGTATCCTACAATGAGCAGTTCTTC.

Many counts were recorded for this clonotype. The chain carries TRBV18 and TRBJ2-7; 7 nucleotides line up with TRBD1. Losses at the gene ends were 0 bases for V and 2 bases for J; bases not matched to a gene: 7. CDR3 length: 16 amino acids. From germline, CDR1 is KGHSH and CDR2 LQKENI. CDR3 in DNA: TGTGCCAGCTCACCACCGAACAGGGGCCTTACCTACGAGCAGTACTTC. Protein sequence: CASSPPNRGLTYEQYF.

The gene calls are TRBV20-1 and TRBJ2-1; 9 bases line up with TRBD1. The CDR3 runs 14 residues. Trimming removed 3 bases from V and 5 bases from J; junction bases left unmatched: 5. The germline CDR1 and CDR2 sequences are DFQATT and SNEGSKA (reference sequence). CDR3 residues: CSASRDRADNEQFF. The CDR3 nucleotides are TGCAGTGCTAGCCGGGACAGGGCGGACAATGAGCAGTTCTTC.

This clonotype has at least ten counts. The chain combines TRBV3-2 with TRBJ2-6; TRBD1 is taken as the D call from the table, unchecked against the DNA. TRBV3-2 is a pseudogene locus. The length of the CDR3 is 17 residues. The CDR3 DNA reads as TGTGCCAGCAGCGCAGGGGTTTCCCCTTCTGGGGCCAACGTCCTGACTTTC. Protein sequence: CASSAGVSPSGANVLTF.

A word on this clonotype: This may be a read error: a much more frequent sequence differs by one nucleotide. The chain couples TRBV2 to TRBJ2-1, with TRBD1 as a possible D gene (6 bases). CDR3 length: 12 residues. CDR1 is SNHLY, CDR2 FYNNEI, per germline. The CDR3 DNA is TGTGCCAGCAGGGACAGAATCAATGGGCAGTTCTTC. Its translation: CASRDRINGQFF.